The next 5 T cell receptor beta chains were all read from a single sample in a study of blood T cells in healthy people across ages. The authors ran a second PCR of 7 to 11 cycles using a sample-barcoded 5' primer and a J-beta primer mix. TCRdb re-called the 5' RACE reads through MiXCR, storing one row per CDR3 protein. Among around 850,000 distinct CDR3 sequences listed, under 40% were seen once. The sequencing sample was made of blood. The receptors originated from a young man in good health.

This clonotype was recorded a few times. The rearrangement links TRBV27 to TRBJ2-1, with D possibly matching TRBD2 (6 bases). The CDR3 sequence is 17 residues long. V was pared by 5 bases and J by 3 bases, with 20 bases between. Germline CDR1 and CDR2: MNHEY and SMNVEV (reference sequence). The CDR3 loop reads CASSPQLAEGFYNEQFF. Written as DNA, the CDR3 is TGTGCCAGCAGTCCGCAATTAGCGGAGGGGTTCTACAATGAGCAGTTCTTC.

The chain has TRBV4-1 and TRBJ2-2, with TRBD2 matching over 10 bases. The CDR3 runs 16 residues. V was clipped by 2 bases and J by 6 bases; unmatched bases: 6. Germline assignment: CDR1 MGHRA and CDR2 YSYEKL. CDR3: CASSQRAGGPSGELFF. The CDR3 DNA sequence: TGCGCCAGCAGCCAAAGAGCGGGGGGGCCTTCCGGGGAGCTGTTTTTT.

The chain recombines TRBV12-3 or TRBV12-4 with TRBJ2-5; the D is unclear. Trimming left V 1 base short and J 2 bases short, with 14 bases between. CDR3 length: 16 residues. The DNA of the CDR3 is TGTGCCAGCAGTTTAGGCGCGCAGGCATATCAAGAGACCCAGTACTTC. It codes for CASSLGAQAYQETQYF.

The V gene is TRBV9, the J gene TRBJ2-3; D may be TRBD1 or TRBD2 (6 bases each). The CDR3 length is 15 residues. Germline CDR1 is SGDLS and CDR2 is YYNGEE. Trimming took 6 bases from V and 0 from J, leaving 14 bases between them. CDR3 sequence reads: CASTLRGTSTDTQYF. DNA for the CDR3: TGTGCCAGCACCTTGAGGGGGACTAGCACAGATACGCAGTATTTT.

In this sample, this clonotype turned up many times. V usage is TRBV12-3 or TRBV12-4 and J usage is TRBJ2-1; D uncertain. This CDR3 comprises 12 residues. V gave up 2 bases and J gave up 6 bases, with 5 bases separating them. For the CDR3, the DNA is TGTGCCAGCAGTTTACGGGCCAATGAGCAGTTCTTC. This codes for CASSLRANEQFF.